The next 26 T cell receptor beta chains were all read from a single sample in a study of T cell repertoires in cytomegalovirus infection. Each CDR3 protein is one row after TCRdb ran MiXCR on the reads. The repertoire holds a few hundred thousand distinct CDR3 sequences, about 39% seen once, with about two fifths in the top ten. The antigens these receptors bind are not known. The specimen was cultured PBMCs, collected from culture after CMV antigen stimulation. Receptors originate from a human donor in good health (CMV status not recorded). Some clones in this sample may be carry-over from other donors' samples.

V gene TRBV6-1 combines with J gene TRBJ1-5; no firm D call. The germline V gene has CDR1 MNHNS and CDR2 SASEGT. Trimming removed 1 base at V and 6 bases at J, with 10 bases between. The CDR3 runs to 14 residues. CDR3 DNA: TGTGCCAGCAGTGAAGTGGGGTTTCTTCAGCCCCAGCATTTT. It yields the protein CASSEVGFLQPQHF.

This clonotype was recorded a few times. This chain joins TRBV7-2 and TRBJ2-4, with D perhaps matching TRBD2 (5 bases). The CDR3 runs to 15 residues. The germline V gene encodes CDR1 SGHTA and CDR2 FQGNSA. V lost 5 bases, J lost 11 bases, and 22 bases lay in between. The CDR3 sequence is CASSARHGSGYVQYF. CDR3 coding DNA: TGTGCCAGCAGCGCACGCCACGGTTCGGGGTACGTTCAGTACTTC.

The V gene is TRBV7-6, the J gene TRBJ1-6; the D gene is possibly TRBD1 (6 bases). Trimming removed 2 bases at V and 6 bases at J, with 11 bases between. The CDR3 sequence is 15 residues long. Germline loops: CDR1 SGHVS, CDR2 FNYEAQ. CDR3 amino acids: CASSLTRGINSPLHF. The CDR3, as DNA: TGTGCCAGCAGCTTAACCAGGGGCATTAATTCACCCCTCCACTTT. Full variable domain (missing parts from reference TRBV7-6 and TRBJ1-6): GAGVSQSPRYKVTKRGQDVALRCDPISGHVSLYWYRQALGQGPEFLTYFNYEAQQDKSGLPNDRFSAERPEGSISTLTIQRTEQRDSAMYRCASSLTRGINSPLHFGNGTRLTVT.

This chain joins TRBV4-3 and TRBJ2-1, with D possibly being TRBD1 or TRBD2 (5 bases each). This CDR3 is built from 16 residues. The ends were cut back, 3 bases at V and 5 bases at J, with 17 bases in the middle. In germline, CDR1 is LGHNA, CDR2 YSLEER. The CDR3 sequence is CASSHTPGMGDNEQFF. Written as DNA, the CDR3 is TGCGCCAGCAGCCACACGCCGGGGATGGGGGACAATGAGCAGTTCTTC.

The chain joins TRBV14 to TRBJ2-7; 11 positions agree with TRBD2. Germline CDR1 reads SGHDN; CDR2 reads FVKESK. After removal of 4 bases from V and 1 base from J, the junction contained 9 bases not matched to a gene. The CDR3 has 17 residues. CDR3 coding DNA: TGTGCCAGCAGCCGGCTAGTGCTAGCGGGAGGATCCTACGAGCAGTACTTC. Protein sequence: CASSRLVLAGGSYEQYF.

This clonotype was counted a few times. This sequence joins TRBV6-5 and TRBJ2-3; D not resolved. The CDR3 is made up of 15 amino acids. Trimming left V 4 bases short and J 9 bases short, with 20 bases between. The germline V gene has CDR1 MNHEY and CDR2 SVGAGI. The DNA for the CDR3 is TGTGCCAGCAGTTCCTTCTTCGAGACTCCAAGCACGCAGTATTTT. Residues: CASSSFFETPSTQYF.

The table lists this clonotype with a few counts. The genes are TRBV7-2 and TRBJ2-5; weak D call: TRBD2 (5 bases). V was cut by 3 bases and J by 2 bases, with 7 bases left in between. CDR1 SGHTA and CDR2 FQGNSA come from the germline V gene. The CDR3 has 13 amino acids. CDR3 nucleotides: TGTGCCAGCAGCTTTCAGCGGCAAGAGACCCAGTACTTC. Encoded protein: CASSFQRQETQYF.

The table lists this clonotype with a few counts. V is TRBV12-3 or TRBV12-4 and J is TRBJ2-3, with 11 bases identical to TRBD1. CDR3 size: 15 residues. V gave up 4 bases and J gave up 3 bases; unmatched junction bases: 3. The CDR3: CASSWTGGVTDTQYF. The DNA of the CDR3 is TGTGCCAGCAGTTGGACAGGGGGCGTAACAGATACGCAGTATTTT.

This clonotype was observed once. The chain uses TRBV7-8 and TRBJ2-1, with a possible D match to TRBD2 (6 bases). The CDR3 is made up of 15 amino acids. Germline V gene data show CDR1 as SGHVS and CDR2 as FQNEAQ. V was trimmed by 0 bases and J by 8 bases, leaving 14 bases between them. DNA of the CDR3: TGTGCCAGCAGCTTAGCCGGGAGAGTACGGGATGAGCAGTTCTTC. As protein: CASSLAGRVRDEQFF.

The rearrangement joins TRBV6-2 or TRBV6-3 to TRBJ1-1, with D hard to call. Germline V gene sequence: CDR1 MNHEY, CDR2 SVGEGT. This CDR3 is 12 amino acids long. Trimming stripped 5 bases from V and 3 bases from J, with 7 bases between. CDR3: CASSPLDTEAFF. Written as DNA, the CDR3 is TGTGCCAGCAGTCCCCTCGACACTGAAGCTTTCTTT.

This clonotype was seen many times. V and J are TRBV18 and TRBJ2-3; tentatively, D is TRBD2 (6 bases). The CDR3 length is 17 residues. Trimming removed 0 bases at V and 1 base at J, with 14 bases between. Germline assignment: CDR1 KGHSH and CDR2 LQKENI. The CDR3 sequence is CASSPPSRRDGTDTQYF. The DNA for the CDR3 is TGTGCCAGCTCACCACCGTCTAGGCGGGATGGCACAGATACGCAGTATTTT.

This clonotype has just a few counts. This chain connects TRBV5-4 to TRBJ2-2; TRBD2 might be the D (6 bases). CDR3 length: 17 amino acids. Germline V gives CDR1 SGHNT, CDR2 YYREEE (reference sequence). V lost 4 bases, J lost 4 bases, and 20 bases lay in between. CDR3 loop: CASSPPGPGAGTGELFF. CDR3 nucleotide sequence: TGTGCCAGCAGCCCCCCCGGCCCGGGAGCGGGCACCGGGGAGCTGTTTTTT.

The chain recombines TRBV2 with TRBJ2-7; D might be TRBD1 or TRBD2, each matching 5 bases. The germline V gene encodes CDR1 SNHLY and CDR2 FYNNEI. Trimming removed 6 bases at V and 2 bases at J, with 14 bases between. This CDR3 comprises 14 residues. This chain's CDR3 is CASRTGTGTYEQYF. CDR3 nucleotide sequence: TGTGCCAGCAGAACCGGGACGGGGACCTACGAGCAGTACTTC.

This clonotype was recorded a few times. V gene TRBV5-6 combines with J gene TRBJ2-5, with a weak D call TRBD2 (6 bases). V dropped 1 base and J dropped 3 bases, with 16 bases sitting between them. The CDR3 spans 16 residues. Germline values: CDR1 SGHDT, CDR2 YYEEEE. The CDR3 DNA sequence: TGTGCCAGCAGCTTGCTGGGGGTGGGGGGAGAAGAGACCCAGTACTTC. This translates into CASSLLGVGGEETQYF.

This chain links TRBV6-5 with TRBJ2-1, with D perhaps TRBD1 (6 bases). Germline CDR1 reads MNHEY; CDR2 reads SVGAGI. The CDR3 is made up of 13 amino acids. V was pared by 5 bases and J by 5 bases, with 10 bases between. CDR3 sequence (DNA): TGTGCCAGCAGTCGGACAGTTAACAATGAGCAGTTCTTC. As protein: CASSRTVNNEQFF.

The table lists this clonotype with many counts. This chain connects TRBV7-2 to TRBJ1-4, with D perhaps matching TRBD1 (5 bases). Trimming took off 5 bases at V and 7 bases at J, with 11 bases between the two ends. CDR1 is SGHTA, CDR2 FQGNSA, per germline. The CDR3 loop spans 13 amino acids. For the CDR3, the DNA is TGTGCCAGCAGCGAACGTACAGGTGAAAAACTGTTTTTT. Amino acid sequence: CASSERTGEKLFF.

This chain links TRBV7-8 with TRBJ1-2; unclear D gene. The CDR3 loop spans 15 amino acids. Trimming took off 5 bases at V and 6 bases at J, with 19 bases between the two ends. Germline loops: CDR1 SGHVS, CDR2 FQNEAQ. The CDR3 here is CASSKPPRPFDGYTF. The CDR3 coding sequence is TGTGCCAGCAGCAAGCCCCCGAGACCCTTCGATGGCTACACCTTC.

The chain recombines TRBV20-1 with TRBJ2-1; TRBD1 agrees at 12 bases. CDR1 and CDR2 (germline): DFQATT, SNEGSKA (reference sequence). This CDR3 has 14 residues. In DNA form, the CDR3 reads TGCAGCGCACCGGGACAGGGGGCAGCTAATGAGCAGTTCTTC. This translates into CSAPGQGAANEQFF.

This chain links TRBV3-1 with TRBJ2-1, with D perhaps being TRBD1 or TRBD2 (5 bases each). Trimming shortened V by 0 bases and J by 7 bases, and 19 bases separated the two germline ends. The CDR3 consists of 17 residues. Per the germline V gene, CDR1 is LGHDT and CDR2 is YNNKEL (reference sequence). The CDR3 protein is CASSQDPSDLGVNEQFF. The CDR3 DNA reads TGTGCCAGCAGCCAAGATCCGTCTGATCTGGGGGTAAATGAGCAGTTCTTC.

CDR3 DNA: TGTGCCAGCAGCTTATTCACGGGCAGCGGTCAGCCCCAGCATTTT. This translates into CASSLFTGSGQPQHF. This rearrangement joins TRBV7-2 to TRBJ1-5, with D unresolved. This CDR3 region has 15 residues. The germline gives CDR1 SGHTA, CDR2 FQGNSA. The V end was cut by 2 bases, the J end by 6 bases, with 14 bases between.

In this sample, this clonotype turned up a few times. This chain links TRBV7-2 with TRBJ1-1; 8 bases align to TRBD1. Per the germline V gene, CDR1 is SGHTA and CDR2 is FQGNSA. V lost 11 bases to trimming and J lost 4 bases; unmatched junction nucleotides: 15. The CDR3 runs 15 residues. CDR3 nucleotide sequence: TGTGCCTCACGACCCCCTCAGGACAGGGCCACTGAAGCTTTCTTT. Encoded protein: CASRPPQDRATEAFF. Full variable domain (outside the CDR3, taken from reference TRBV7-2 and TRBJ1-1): GAGVSQSPSNKVTEKGKDVELRCDPISGHTALYWYRQSLGQGLEFLIYFQGNSAPDKSGLPSDRFSAERTGGSVSTLTIQRTQQEDSAVYLCASRPPQDRATEAFFGQGTRLTVV.

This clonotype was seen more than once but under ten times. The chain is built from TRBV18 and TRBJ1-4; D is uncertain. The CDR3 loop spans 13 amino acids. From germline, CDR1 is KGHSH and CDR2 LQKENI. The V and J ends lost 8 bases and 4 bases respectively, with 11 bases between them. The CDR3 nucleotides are TGTGCCAGCGGGTGGGCCGATAATGAAAAACTGTTTTTT. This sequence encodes CASGWADNEKLFF.

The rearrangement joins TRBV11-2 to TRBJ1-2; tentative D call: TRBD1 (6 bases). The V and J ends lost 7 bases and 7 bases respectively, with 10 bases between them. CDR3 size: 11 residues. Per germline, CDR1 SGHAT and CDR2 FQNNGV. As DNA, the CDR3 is TGTGCCAGCAACAGGGCTGGTGGCTACACCTTC. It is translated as CASNRAGGYTF.

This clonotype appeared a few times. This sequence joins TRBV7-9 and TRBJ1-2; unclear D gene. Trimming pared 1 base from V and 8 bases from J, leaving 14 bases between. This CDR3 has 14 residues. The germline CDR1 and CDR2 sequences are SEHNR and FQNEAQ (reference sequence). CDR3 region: CASSLDPRYGGYTF. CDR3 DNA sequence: TGTGCCAGCAGCTTAGACCCGAGATATGGGGGCTACACCTTC. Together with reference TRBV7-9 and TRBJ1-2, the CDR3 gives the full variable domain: DTGVSQNPRHKITKRGQNVTFRCDPISEHNRLYWYRQTLGQGPEFLTYFQNEAQLEKSRLLSDRFSAERPKGSFSTLEIQRTEQGDSAMYLCASSLDPRYGGYTFGSGTRLTVV.

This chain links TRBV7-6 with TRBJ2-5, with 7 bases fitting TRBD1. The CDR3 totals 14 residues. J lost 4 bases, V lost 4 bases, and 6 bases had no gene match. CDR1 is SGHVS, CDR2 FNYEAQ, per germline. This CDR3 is CASSSGGFRETQYF. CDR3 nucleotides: TGTGCCAGCAGCTCAGGGGGTTTTCGAGAGACCCAGTACTTC.

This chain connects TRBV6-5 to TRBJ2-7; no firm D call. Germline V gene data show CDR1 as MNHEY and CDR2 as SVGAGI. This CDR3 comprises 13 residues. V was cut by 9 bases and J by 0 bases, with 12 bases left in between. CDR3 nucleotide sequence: TGTGCCAGTAGACTGTCGAGCTCCTACGAGCAGTACTTC. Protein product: CASRLSSSYEQYF.